This TCR beta chain is drawn from a study of blood T cell repertoires in COVID-19. Here immunoSEQ multiplex PCR was the method, and the copy in TCRdb shows in-frame clones only, minus some. The sample gives approximately 230,000 clones, around 86% of which show up once; around 1.7% is in the top ten. Trimming at V came to 4 bases and at J to 2 bases, leaving 8 bases not matched to a gene. The CDR3 contains 16 residues. CDR1 is MGHRA, CDR2 YSYEKL, per germline. The clonotype originates from a man aged 35 to 55 who had recovered from COVID-19. Source material: PBMCs or T cells enriched from blood (not recorded which). V gene TRBV4-1 combines with J gene TRBJ1-3, with TRBD1 matching over 7 bases. CDR3 sequence reads: CASSPIGRGPGNTIYF. The CDR3 DNA follows: TGCGCCAGCAGCCCTATTGGAAGGGGGCCTGGAAACACCATATATTTT.